The present T cell receptor (beta chain) was sequenced within a study of siplizumab effects on memory and regulatory T cells. Findings of the study overall: Alloreactive sequences tracing back to unstimulated CD4+ memory cells fell significantly with siplizumab. Both greater diversity than memory cells and a major contribution to the alloresponse seemed to characterize naive T cells. Roughly 80-96% of proliferating CD4+ or CD8+ clones lacked an assignable naive or memory phenotype.

This CDR3 comprises 16 residues. CDR1 MNHEY and CDR2 SVGAGI come from the germline V gene. V lost 0 bases and J 7 bases, leaving 19 bases between the germline ends. The protocol was immunoSEQ multiplex PCR, while the TCRdb copy is restricted to in-frame clones and leaves out a portion. The table includes about 110,000 clones, around 92% detected once. As concerns this clone: Its antigen is still unknown.

This receptor was taken from a human donor in good health. V usage is TRBV6-5 and J usage is TRBJ2-7; D possibly corresponds to TRBD1 (6 bases). Sequenced material: Tregs sorted from blood. The DNA for the CDR3 is TGTGCCAGCAGTTACTCGCGTCGAACAGGGCTCGGGGAGCAGTACTTC. Translated, it gives CASSYSRRTGLGEQYF.